The 6 T cell receptor beta chains below were found in one sample sequenced in a study of cytomegalovirus exposure and HLA in healthy donors. Researchers ran the PCR with 60 Vbeta and 13 Jbeta primers. Sequencing used immunoSEQ multiplex PCR; TCRdb keeps in-frame clones, though not all of them. Counted here are around 140,000 clones, 70% to 80% occurring once; the ten biggest clones make up approximately 1.5%. Sample: PBMCs. All receptors derive from a female donor in good health and CMV-seronegative.

Worth noting for this clone: This sample also contains other DNA sequences that code for the same CDR3. V is TRBV6-5 and J is TRBJ1-4; 10 bases are a match to TRBD1. The V and J ends lost 0 bases and 8 bases, in that order; junction bases with no gene match: 3. CDR3 size: 15 residues. Germline V gives CDR1 MNHEY, CDR2 SVGAGI. The CDR3 coding sequence is TGTGCCAGCAGTTACTCCGGGACAGGGGACGAAAAACTGTTTTTT. This sequence encodes CASSYSGTGDEKLFF.

This clone was recorded once. CDR3 sequence: CASSASGRGEQFF. The CDR3 coding sequence is TGTGCCAGCAGCGCTAGCGGGAGAGGTGAGCAGTTCTTC. The chain carries TRBV9 and TRBJ2-1, with 10 positions matching TRBD2. V trimming: 3 bases; J trimming: 9 bases; junction bases outside the gene matches: 3. The CDR3 is made up of 13 amino acids. The V gene's germline CDR1 is SGDLS and CDR2 YYNGEE.

This CDR3 is CASRADRGSFFSNQPQHF. DNA for the CDR3: TGTGCCAGCAGAGCCGACAGGGGATCCTTCTTTAGCAATCAGCCCCAGCATTTT. The V gene is TRBV2, the J gene TRBJ1-5; 8 nucleotides match TRBD1. The ends lost 6 bases at V and 0 bases at J; junction bases unmatched: 13. Per germline, CDR1 SNHLY and CDR2 FYNNEI. The CDR3 is made up of 18 amino acids.

V gene TRBV30 combines with J gene TRBJ2-7; 11 bases fit TRBD2. Germline V lookup: CDR1 GTSNPN, CDR2 SVGIG (reference sequence). The CDR3 contains 13 residues. J gave up 6 bases and V 8 bases, and 9 bases lay outside the gene matches. The CDR3 coding sequence is TGTGCCCGTAAACTAGCGGGGGCCGCCGAGCAGTACTTC. Translating it yields CARKLAGAAEQYF.

CDR3 in DNA: TGTGCCAGCAGTGAAGATGTCGGCGGGTCATTGAACACTGAAGCTTTCTTT. Translated: CASSEDVGGSLNTEAFF. The chain is built from TRBV6-1 and TRBJ1-1; unclear D gene. Trimming left V 1 base short and J 0 bases short, with 15 bases between. Germline values: CDR1 MNHNS, CDR2 SASEGT. The CDR3 consists of 17 residues.

The J gene is TRBJ2-7, the V gene TRBV11-2; D is uncertain. The CDR3 length is 14 residues. CDR1 and CDR2 from the germline V gene are SGHAT and FQNNGV. Between the trimmed V and J ends, which lost 10 bases and 0 bases, there was a span of 16 bases. For the CDR3, the DNA is TGTGCCACCTTTGGTCGGTTGAGCTCCTACGAGCAGTACTTC. Amino acid sequence: CATFGRLSSYEQYF.